This TCR beta chain was sequenced for a study of OX40 agonist ivuxolimab in advanced cancers. Study context: All patients had ivuxolimab intravenously every 2 weeks at 0.01 to 10 mg/kg.

Study-level results: Some patients without response likewise showed low normalized clonal expansion. Clonal expansion from baseline to week 6 occurred in both CD4+ and CD8+ T cells.

Worth noting for this clone: The antigen is undetermined.

Produced via immunoSEQ multiplex PCR; TCRdb's table is partial and in-frame only. This sample has just over 50,000 clones; 65% to 85% occur once, and the top ten carry roughly 2%. Germline-derived CDR1 and CDR2 are LNHNV and YYDKDF (reference sequence). CDR3 length: 15 amino acids. V shed 3 bases, J shed 5 bases, and the junction held 6 bases outside the gene matches. The chain employs TRBV15 and TRBJ1-5, with TRBD1 matching 8 bases. This receptor was taken from an adult with an advanced solid tumor such as melanoma, head and neck, liver or kidney cancer. This material consisted of CD4+ or CD8+ T cells sorted from blood, taken in a trial of the OX40 agonist ivuxolimab. Here the CDR3 DNA reads TGTGCCACCAGCAGTGATACAGGGGGATATCAGCCCCAGCATTTT. This codes for CATSSDTGGYQPQHF.